The 12 T cell receptor beta chains below were found in one sample sequenced in a study of blood T cell repertoires in COVID-19. Method: immunoSEQ multiplex PCR; TCRdb's copy keeps in-frame clones and lacks some. The sample has some 70,000 clones; 87% are singletons. The source material was peripheral blood. Receptors originate from a man in his fifties with active COVID-19.

The rearrangement uses TRBV28 and TRBJ2-6; TRBD2 might be the D (6 bases). The CDR3 has 16 amino acids. Trimming stripped 2 bases from V and 1 base from J, with 9 bases between. Germline CDR1 reads MDHEN; CDR2 reads SYDVKM. This CDR3 is CASSLSGGSGANVLTF. The CDR3 nucleotides read TGTGCCAGCAGTTTAAGTGGGGGGTCTGGGGCCAACGTCCTGACTTTC. Full variable domain (missing parts from reference TRBV28 and TRBJ2-6): DVKVTQSSRYLVKRTGEKVFLECVQDMDHENMFWYRQDPGLGLRLIYFSYDVKMKEKGDIPEGYSVSREKKERFSLILESASTNQTSMYLCASSLSGGSGANVLTFGAGSRLTVL.

The CDR3 sequence is CAWNYQGSTEAFF. CDR3 DNA sequence: TGTGCCTGGAACTACCAGGGAAGCACTGAAGCTTTCTTT. The V and J genes are TRBV30 and TRBJ1-1; perhaps TRBD1 as D (5 bases). There are 13 residues in the CDR3. In germline, CDR1 is GTSNPN, CDR2 SVGIG (reference sequence). V was clipped by 4 bases and J by 4 bases, with 13 bases between them.

This chain joins TRBV5-1 and TRBJ2-3; 8 nucleotides match TRBD2. The CDR3 runs to 17 residues. Per germline, CDR1 SGHRS and CDR2 YFSETQ. With V trimmed by 3 bases and J by 3 bases, 12 bases remained unmatched. CDR3 DNA: TGCGCCAGCAGCTCAGGGCTTTGGCGGGAGGTAACAGATACGCAGTATTTT. Protein product: CASSSGLWREVTDTQYF.

With respect to this clone: The junction shows a germline mismatch at one end, possibly a read error. This rearrangement joins TRBV11-2 to TRBJ1-5; 9 bases fit TRBD1. The germline CDR1 and CDR2 sequences are SGHAT and FQNNGV. The CDR3 consists of 15 residues. CDR3 amino acids: CASSLGVGTGFGLDF. The CDR3 nucleotides are TGTGCCAGCAGCTTAGGGGTCGGGACAGGGTTTGGGTTGGATTTT.

The J gene is TRBJ2-7, the V gene TRBV30, with TRBD1 matching 9 bases. Germline values: CDR1 GTSNPN, CDR2 SVGIG (reference sequence). V lost 3 bases, J lost 2 bases, and 2 bases stayed unmatched. This CDR3 has 13 residues. In DNA, the CDR3 is TGTGCCTGGAGCGGGACAGGGCCCTACGAGCAGTACTTC. It encodes CAWSGTGPYEQYF.

This chain links TRBV12-1 with TRBJ2-7; TRBD1 is the table's D call and was not checked against the DNA. TRBV12-1 is a pseudogene segment. CDR3 size: 15 residues. CDR3 sequence reads: CASALDTGKCYEQYF. The CDR3 DNA reads TGTGCCAGCGCTTTAGATACAGGGAAGTGCTACGAGCAGTACTTC.

The chain carries TRBV6-6 and TRBJ2-7; 7 nucleotides line up with TRBD2. After removal of 4 bases from V and 1 base from J, the junction contained 7 bases not matched to a gene. Germline CDR1 MNHNY, CDR2 SVGAGI (reference sequence). The CDR3 spans 15 residues. CDR3 sequence (DNA): TGTGCCAGCAGTTCGGTGTCTAGCGGATCCTACGAGCAGTACTTC. Its translation: CASSSVSSGSYEQYF.

The J gene is TRBJ2-5, the V gene TRBV2; TRBD2 might be the D (5 bases). Trimming took off 6 bases at V and 5 bases at J, with 19 bases between the two ends. CDR1 SNHLY and CDR2 FYNNEI come from the germline V gene. The CDR3 runs to 15 residues. The CDR3 DNA reads as TGTGCCAGCAGGGCAGAGCGGAATCAAAGGGAGACCCAGTACTTC. Encoded protein: CASRAERNQRETQYF.

V usage is TRBV18 and J usage is TRBJ2-3; TRBD2 aligns across 11 bases. V dropped 6 bases and J dropped 5; count of bases not matched to a gene: 4. The CDR3 loop spans 14 amino acids. Germline V gene sequence: CDR1 KGHSH, CDR2 LQKENI. The CDR3 spells CASSVTSGRDTQYF. CDR3 bases: TGTGCCAGCTCCGTAACTAGCGGGAGAGATACGCAGTATTTT.

The V gene is TRBV28, the J gene TRBJ2-7, with a possible D match to TRBD2 (6 bases). The CDR3 extends over 11 amino acids. The V end was cut by 8 bases, the J end by 5 bases, with 10 bases between. Germline-derived CDR1 and CDR2 are MDHEN and SYDVKM. The chain's CDR3 is CASGGFHEQYF. CDR3 nucleotide sequence: TGTGCCAGCGGGGGGTTTCACGAGCAGTACTTC.

The chain combines TRBV10-3 with TRBJ1-5; D remains unclear. Germline-derived CDR1 and CDR2 are ENHRY and SYGVKD. The CDR3 contains 12 residues. Trimming left V 2 bases short and J 7 bases short, with 6 bases between. The CDR3 loop reads CAISEEGQPQHF. The CDR3, as DNA: TGTGCCATCAGTGAGGAGGGCCAGCCCCAGCATTTT.

The sample holds one count of this clone. The J gene is TRBJ1-3, the V gene TRBV27, with unresolved D. Trimming took 5 bases from V and 2 from J, leaving 7 bases between them. The germline V gene has CDR1 MNHEY and CDR2 SMNVEV (reference sequence). The length of the CDR3 is 13 residues. The CDR3 loop reads CASSPYAGNTIYF. CDR3 in DNA: TGTGCCAGCAGTCCCTACGCTGGAAACACCATATATTTT.